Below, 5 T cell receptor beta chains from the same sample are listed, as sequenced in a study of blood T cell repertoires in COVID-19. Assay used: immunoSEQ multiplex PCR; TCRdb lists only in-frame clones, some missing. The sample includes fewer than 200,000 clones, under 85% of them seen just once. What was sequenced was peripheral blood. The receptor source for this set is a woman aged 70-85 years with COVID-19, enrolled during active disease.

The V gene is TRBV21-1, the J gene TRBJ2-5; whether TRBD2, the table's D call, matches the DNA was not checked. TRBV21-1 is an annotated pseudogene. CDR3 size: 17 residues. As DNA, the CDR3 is TGTGCCAGCAGCAAAGCTGAATTCGGGGATCCAAGAGAGACCCAGTACTTC. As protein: CASSKAEFGDPRETQYF.

CDR3 sequence: CASSQDRGPGYTF. The DNA for the CDR3 is TGTGCCAGCAGCCAAGATAGGGGGCCTGGCTACACCTTC. The chain recombines TRBV3-1 (or the pseudogene TRBV3-2) with TRBJ1-2; 7 nucleotides line up with TRBD1. In germline, CDR1 is LGHDT, CDR2 YNNKEL (reference sequence). The CDR3 extends over 13 amino acids. The V gene end was trimmed by 0 bases and the J gene end by 7 bases; junction bases not matched to a gene: 2.

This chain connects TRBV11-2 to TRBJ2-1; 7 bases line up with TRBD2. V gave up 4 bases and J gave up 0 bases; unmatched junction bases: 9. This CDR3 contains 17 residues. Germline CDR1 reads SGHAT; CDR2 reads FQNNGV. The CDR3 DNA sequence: TGTGCCAGCAGCTCCTCAGCGGGGTCCCCCTCCTACAATGAGCAGTTCTTC. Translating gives CASSSSAGSPSYNEQFF.

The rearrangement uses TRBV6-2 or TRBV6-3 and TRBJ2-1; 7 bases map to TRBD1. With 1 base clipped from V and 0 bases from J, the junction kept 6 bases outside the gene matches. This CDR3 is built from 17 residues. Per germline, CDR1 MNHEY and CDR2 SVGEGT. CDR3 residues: CASSYWQGDSSYNEQFF. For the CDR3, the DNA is TGTGCCAGCAGTTACTGGCAGGGGGACAGCTCCTACAATGAGCAGTTCTTC.

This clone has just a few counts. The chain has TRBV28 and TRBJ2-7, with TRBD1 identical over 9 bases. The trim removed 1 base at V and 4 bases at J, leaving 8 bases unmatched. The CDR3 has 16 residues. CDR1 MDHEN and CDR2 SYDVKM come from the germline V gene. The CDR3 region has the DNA TGTGCCAGCAGTTTATATCTCGGACAGGGGTTTTACGAGCAGTACTTC. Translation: CASSLYLGQGFYEQYF.